The next 29 T cell receptor beta chains were all read from a single sample in a study of cytomegalovirus exposure and HLA in healthy donors. PCR used 60 Vbeta primers and 13 Jbeta primers. Generated by immunoSEQ multiplex PCR, the TCRdb table keeps only in-frame clones and is missing some. The table lists approximately 160,000 clones, around 79% of them singletons. Material: PBMCs. The source is a woman in her thirties or forties in good health and CMV-seropositive.

This clone was seen more than once but under ten times. The CDR3 DNA follows: TGTGCCAGCAGCATCCGACAGGGGAGCTCCTATAATTCACCCCTCCACTTT. Its protein product is CASSIRQGSSYNSPLHF. The rearrangement links TRBV5-6 to TRBJ1-6; the match to TRBD1 covers 8 bases. Looked up from germline, CDR1 is SGHDT and CDR2 is YYEEEE. Trimming at V came to 4 bases and at J to 0 bases, leaving 6 bases not matched to a gene. The CDR3 spans 17 residues.

The table lists this clone with a few counts. The rearrangement joins TRBV30 to TRBJ1-1; TRBD1 aligns across 9 bases. Germline CDR1 and CDR2: GTSNPN and SVGIG (reference sequence). The junction had 9 bases not matched to a gene; V was cut back by 1 base and J by 6 bases. This CDR3 contains 15 residues. The chain's CDR3 is CAWSDTQGAVPEAFF. CDR3 DNA: TGTGCCTGGAGTGACACACAGGGGGCGGTTCCTGAAGCTTTCTTT.

This clone was observed a handful of times. The rearrangement joins TRBV27 to TRBJ2-2; a weak D match, TRBD1 (6 bases). Germline V gives CDR1 MNHEY, CDR2 SMNVEV (reference sequence). Trimming left V 7 bases short and J 4 bases short, with 19 bases between. This CDR3 has 16 residues. DNA of the CDR3: TGTGCCAGCACCTGGGGGCAGGGAGCGGCCACCGGGGAGCTGTTTTTT. The encoded protein is CASTWGQGAATGELFF.

The chain links TRBV4-1 to TRBJ1-1, with D maybe TRBD1 (5 bases). The ends were cut back, 0 bases at V and 4 bases at J, with 12 bases in the middle. CDR1 and CDR2 from the germline V gene are MGHRA and YSYEKL. The CDR3 runs 15 residues. The CDR3 region is CASSQDQWGGTEAFF. The CDR3 nucleotides are TGCGCCAGCAGCCAAGATCAGTGGGGGGGCACTGAAGCTTTCTTT.

The chain carries TRBV25-1 and TRBJ2-2, with 8 positions matching TRBD2. The CDR3 loop spans 17 amino acids. Germline assignment: CDR1 MGHDK and CDR2 SYGVNS. Trimming took 0 bases from V and 1 from J; bases not matched to a gene: 4. The CDR3 loop is CASSEYLGLVNTGELFF. CDR3 nucleotide sequence: TGTGCCAGCAGTGAATATTTGGGACTAGTGAACACCGGGGAGCTGTTTTTT.

The chain uses TRBV5-6 and TRBJ2-7; TRBD2 agrees at 10 bases. Per the germline V gene, CDR1 is SGHDT and CDR2 is YYEEEE. CDR3 length: 15 residues. Germline trimming cut 0 bases from V and 6 bases from J; bases unmatched to any gene: 6. The CDR3 protein is CASSLVIAGGSEQYF. In DNA, the CDR3 is TGTGCCAGCAGCTTGGTTATAGCGGGGGGCAGCGAGCAGTACTTC.

V and J are TRBV7-2 and TRBJ2-5; a possible D gene is TRBD2 (7 bases). CDR1 and CDR2 from the germline V gene are SGHTA and FQGNSA. The CDR3 spans 13 residues. V lost 5 bases to trimming and J lost 5 bases, with 12 bases between them. This CDR3 reads CASSGGAGETQYF. As DNA, the CDR3 is TGTGCCAGCAGCGGGGGGGCCGGGGAGACCCAGTACTTC.

The chain carries TRBV7-9 and TRBJ2-4, with D unresolved. Per the germline V gene, CDR1 is SEHNR and CDR2 is FQNEAQ (reference sequence). Trimming stripped 5 bases from V and 8 bases from J, with 7 bases between. The CDR3 spans 11 residues. The CDR3 sequence is CASSALDIQYF. The CDR3, as DNA: TGTGCCAGCAGCGCGCTCGACATTCAGTACTTC.

The chain employs TRBV28 and TRBJ2-7; D is perhaps TRBD1 (6 bases). Germline V gene sequence: CDR1 MDHEN, CDR2 SYDVKM. CDR3 size: 12 residues. The CDR3 region is CGAGDSSYEQYF. In DNA form, the CDR3 reads TGTGGGGCAGGGGATTCTTCGTACGAGCAGTACTTC.

This chain connects TRBV7-2 to TRBJ1-6; a possible D gene is TRBD1 (5 bases). The CDR3 loop spans 15 amino acids. Germline CDR1 and CDR2: SGHTA and FQGNSA. Trimming left V 1 base short and J 9 bases short, with 13 bases between. CDR3 nucleotide sequence: TGTGCCAGCAGCTTAGGGGGCCTTCAAGCTTCACCCCTCCACTTT. Translating it yields CASSLGGLQASPLHF. Complete variable domain (other parts from reference TRBV7-2 and TRBJ1-6): GAGVSQSPSNKVTEKGKDVELRCDPISGHTALYWYRQSLGQGLEFLIYFQGNSAPDKSGLPSDRFSAERTGGSVSTLTIQRTQQEDSAVYLCASSLGGLQASPLHFGNGTRLTVT.

This clone has just one count. This sequence joins TRBV7-7 and TRBJ2-1; 8 bases are shared with TRBD2. The CDR3 spans 15 residues. V trimming: 5 bases; J trimming: 5 bases; junction bases outside the gene matches: 8. Germline CDR1 and CDR2: SSHAT and FNYEAQ (reference sequence). CDR3 DNA: TGTGCCAGCAGCCTCTTAGCGGGGAGCCACAATGAGCAGTTCTTC. It encodes CASSLLAGSHNEQFF.

The chain carries TRBV11-2 and TRBJ2-5, with TRBD2 identical over 16 bases. V lost 5 bases and J lost 2; bases outside the gene matches: 2. The CDR3 sequence is 16 residues long. From germline, CDR1 is SGHAT and CDR2 FQNNGV. DNA of the CDR3: TGTGCCAGCAGCCGGGGACTAGCGGGGGGGCAAGAGACCCAGTACTTC. Its protein product is CASSRGLAGGQETQYF.

The genes are TRBV30 and TRBJ1-4; 7 positions match TRBD1. The V segment lost 0 bases and the J segment 8 bases; nucleotides outside the gene matches: 6. Germline V lookup: CDR1 GTSNPN, CDR2 SVGIG (reference sequence). This CDR3 comprises 14 residues. The CDR3 region is CAWSVDREYEKLFF. The CDR3 region has the DNA TGTGCCTGGAGTGTAGACAGGGAATACGAAAAACTGTTTTTT.

This clone has a handful of counts. The CDR3 DNA sequence: TGTGCCAGCAGCTTATCCCTAGCGGAAACCGACAATGAGCAGTTCTTC. Protein sequence: CASSLSLAETDNEQFF. The genes are TRBV7-2 and TRBJ2-1, with 7 bases fitting TRBD2. The germline V gene encodes CDR1 SGHTA and CDR2 FQGNSA. Trimming took 2 bases from V and 5 from J; bases not matched to a gene: 9. This CDR3 spans 16 amino acids.

The chain combines TRBV19 with TRBJ2-7, with TRBD1 matching over 7 bases. The V segment lost 5 bases and the J segment 3 bases; nucleotides outside the gene matches: 7. The germline gives CDR1 LNHDA, CDR2 SQIVND (reference sequence). This CDR3 region has 14 residues. The CDR3 loop is CASSVPGQIYEQYF. The CDR3 DNA reads TGTGCCAGTAGTGTACCGGGACAGATCTACGAGCAGTACTTC.

This clone was recorded a few times. This chain joins TRBV6-1 and TRBJ2-5; 8 bases are a match to TRBD2. Per germline, CDR1 MNHNS and CDR2 SASEGT. Trimming at V came to 8 bases and at J to 4 bases, leaving 3 bases not matched to a gene. The CDR3 has 12 amino acids. Written as DNA, the CDR3 is TGTGCCAGCCTAGCGGGCGGAGAGACCCAGTACTTC. Its translation is CASLAGGETQYF.

This clone was seen a few times. This chain joins TRBV5-1 and TRBJ2-2; 8 nucleotides agree with TRBD2. The V gene end was trimmed by 0 bases and the J gene end by 5 bases; junction bases not matched to a gene: 6. This CDR3 is 16 amino acids long. CDR1 and CDR2 from the germline V gene are SGHRS and YFSETQ. CDR3 DNA sequence: TGCGCCAGCAGCTTGGCCGGGACTAGACGGACCGGGGAGCTGTTTTTT. It specifies CASSLAGTRRTGELFF.

Only one count was recorded for this clone. This rearrangement joins TRBV4-2 to TRBJ2-5; no definite D call. Trimming removed 0 bases from V and 5 bases from J, with 4 bases in between. CDR1 and CDR2 (germline): LGHNA, YNFKEQ. The CDR3 consists of 12 residues. The DNA for the CDR3 is TGTGCCAGCAGCCAAGATCAGGAGACCCAGTACTTC. Translating it yields CASSQDQETQYF.

Here the CDR3 DNA reads TGTGCCAGCAGCTTAGGAGGTCCGCAAAGGGAGACCCAGTACTTC. Its protein product is CASSLGGPQRETQYF. The rearrangement joins TRBV7-2 to TRBJ2-5; D gene unclear. V lost 1 base and J 5 bases, leaving 14 bases between the germline ends. This CDR3 is 15 amino acids long. From germline, CDR1 is SGHTA and CDR2 FQGNSA.

The rearrangement uses TRBV13 and TRBJ1-4, with TRBD1 identical over 8 bases. V dropped 5 bases and J dropped 8; count of bases not matched to a gene: 7. CDR1 and CDR2 (germline): PRHDT, FYEKMQ (reference sequence). The CDR3 spans 14 residues. This CDR3 is CASSNTGGLEKLFF. The CDR3 nucleotides are TGTGCCAGCAGCAATACAGGGGGTCTAGAAAAACTGTTTTTT.

The chain recombines TRBV6-5 with TRBJ1-2; TRBD1 might be the D (6 bases). V was trimmed by 2 bases and J by 8 bases, leaving 9 bases between them. The V gene's germline CDR1 is MNHEY and CDR2 SVGAGI. The CDR3 consists of 12 residues. CDR3 region: CASSYGGRGYTF. CDR3 in DNA: TGTGCCAGCAGTTACGGGGGCCGGGGCTACACCTTC.

This clone occurred a few times. This sequence joins TRBV7-9 and TRBJ1-1; TRBD1 matches 8 bases. From germline, CDR1 is SEHNR and CDR2 FQNEAQ (reference sequence). V shed 3 bases and J 7 bases; nucleotides not matched to a gene: 7. This CDR3 is 14 amino acids long. This CDR3 is CASSFGDRIYEAFF. In DNA, the CDR3 is TGTGCCAGCAGCTTTGGGGACAGGATTTATGAAGCTTTCTTT.

There are a few counts of this clone. The chain's CDR3 is CASSLGQSSYNEQFF. DNA for the CDR3: TGTGCCAGTAGTCTGGGACAGAGTTCCTACAATGAGCAGTTCTTC. The chain is built from TRBV19 and TRBJ2-1; TRBD1 aligns across 7 bases. Germline V gives CDR1 LNHDA, CDR2 SQIVND (reference sequence). This CDR3 is 15 amino acids long. J was trimmed by 1 base and V by 5 bases; bases with no gene match: 5. The whole variable domain, remainder taken from reference TRBV19 and TRBJ2-1, is DGGITQSPKYLFRKEGQNVTLSCEQNLNHDAMYWYRQDPGQGLRLIYYSQIVNDFQKGDIAEGYSVSREKKESFPLTVTSAQKNPTAFYLCASSLGQSSYNEQFFGPGTRLTVL.

This clone was detected once. The chain carries TRBV19 and TRBJ1-5; perhaps TRBD1 as D (6 bases). Germline V lookup: CDR1 LNHDA, CDR2 SQIVND (reference sequence). V lost 1 base to trimming and J lost 0 bases, with 10 bases between them. This CDR3 region has 16 residues. For the CDR3, the DNA is TGTGCCAGTAGTATAGCCGGGACATCTAGCAATCAGCCCCAGCATTTT. Translating gives CASSIAGTSSNQPQHF.

This rearrangement joins TRBV7-9 to TRBJ2-7; 7 bases line up with TRBD2. With V trimmed by 4 bases and J by 3 bases, 12 bases remained unmatched. There are 16 residues in the CDR3. Germline V lookup: CDR1 SEHNR, CDR2 FQNEAQ (reference sequence). The CDR3 loop reads CASSSTTGGLLYEQYF. The DNA of the CDR3 is TGTGCCAGCAGCTCCACAACGGGAGGCCTCCTCTACGAGCAGTACTTC.

This CDR3 reads CASSERTGILFF. CDR3 bases: TGTGCCAGCAGTGAAAGGACAGGGATCCTGTTCTTC. The chain combines TRBV2 with TRBJ2-1; the match to TRBD1 covers 8 bases. CDR3 length: 12 residues. With V trimmed by 2 bases and J by 15 bases, 6 bases remained unmatched. The germline gives CDR1 SNHLY, CDR2 FYNNEI.

This chain connects TRBV6-5 to TRBJ2-7; the D is unclear. Germline V CDR1 and CDR2: MNHEY, SVGAGI. V lost 8 bases and J lost 4, with 15 bases in between. The CDR3 covers 13 residues. CDR3 region: CASANSGVYEQYF. In nucleotides, the CDR3 is TGTGCCAGCGCCAACTCTGGTGTGTACGAGCAGTACTTC.

This clone was detected a few times. The chain links TRBV19 to TRBJ2-3; D call uncertain. Germline assignment: CDR1 LNHDA and CDR2 SQIVND (reference sequence). V gave up 1 base and J gave up 4 bases, with 6 bases separating them. The CDR3 covers 13 residues. This chain's CDR3 is CASSIGSADTQYF. In DNA, the CDR3 is TGTGCCAGTAGTATAGGTTCGGCAGATACGCAGTATTTT.

The chain is built from TRBV2 and TRBJ1-5; D gene ambiguous. V was cut by 8 bases and J by 4 bases, with 12 bases left in between. Looked up from germline, CDR1 is SNHLY and CDR2 is FYNNEI. This CDR3 comprises 13 residues. Here the CDR3 DNA reads TGTGCCAGCTCCCCAGGCCCGAATCAGCCCCAGCATTTT. Its translation: CASSPGPNQPQHF.